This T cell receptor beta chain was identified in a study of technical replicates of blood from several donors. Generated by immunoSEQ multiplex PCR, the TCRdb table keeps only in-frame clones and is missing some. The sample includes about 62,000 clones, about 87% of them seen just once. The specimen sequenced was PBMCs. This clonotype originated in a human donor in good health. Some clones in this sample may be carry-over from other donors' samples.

The CDR3 nucleotides are TGTGCCAGCAGCCTTGGAGGGTTCGACGAGCAGTACTTC. It translates to CASSLGGFDEQYF. This chain connects TRBV5-4 to TRBJ2-7, with a possible D match to TRBD2 (6 bases). This CDR3 has 13 amino acids. Germline V gives CDR1 SGHNT, CDR2 YYREEE (reference sequence). V shed 4 bases and J shed 5 bases, with 13 bases lying between them.